Sequencing of this T cell receptor beta chain was carried out in a study of shared clonotypes between healthy human individuals. Data came from immunoSEQ multiplex PCR; TCRdb stores just in-frame clones and leaves some out. The data show roughly 220,000 clones, under 80% seen once. Broader study findings: The sharing of 4% to 5.5% of naive CD4 clonotypes was seen across a handful of donors.

This clone was counted only a few times. The antigen remains undetermined. The CDR3 length is 16 residues. This chain uses TRBV21-1 with TRBJ1-5. TRBV21-1 is annotated as a pseudogene. The specimen was memory CD4+ T cells sorted from blood. Regarding subset: CD45RA-negative fraction. The origin of this receptor is a man aged 25 to 45 in good health. CDR3 region: CASSNSALREGQPQHF. DNA of the CDR3: TGTGCCAGCAGCAATTCGGCGTTGCGGGAGGGTCAGCCCCAGCATTTT.